Each of the 13 T cell receptor beta chains below was sequenced from the same sample in a study of early T cells in non-severe SARS-CoV-2 infection. TCRdb re-analysed the 5' RACE reads in MiXCR, keeping a single row per CDR3 protein. The sample lists 69,000 or so distinct CDR3 sequences; 8.5% to 10% were seen once. The source material was whole blood. The receptors were sampled from an adult who was a healthcare worker with PCR-confirmed SARS-CoV-2 infection or an uninfected control (not recorded which).

This clonotype was counted many times. The rearrangement links TRBV29-1 to TRBJ1-3; no clear D. The CDR3 totals 12 residues. Trimming left V 5 bases short and J 4 bases short, with 9 bases between. CDR1 and CDR2 from the germline V gene are SQVTM and ANQGSEA. The CDR3 protein is CSVRLGGNTIYF. In DNA, the CDR3 is TGCAGCGTTCGCCTGGGAGGAAACACCATATATTTT.

This clonotype appeared a few times. The chain is built from TRBV7-9 and TRBJ1-2, with a tentative D call TRBD1 (6 bases). Trimming took off 1 base at V and 0 bases at J, with 15 bases between the two ends. Germline V lookup: CDR1 SEHNR, CDR2 FQNEAQ (reference sequence). The CDR3 consists of 17 residues. CDR3 region: CASSLGGRTESNYGYTF. The CDR3 DNA reads as TGTGCCAGCAGCTTAGGGGGTAGGACAGAATCTAACTATGGCTACACCTTC.

This clonotype was detected only a few times. V and J are TRBV11-1 and TRBJ2-3; TRBD1 or TRBD2 may be the D gene (5 bases each). CDR3 length: 14 residues. The germline V and J ends were trimmed by 2 bases and 9 bases, with 15 bases remaining between them. Germline loops: CDR1 SGHAT, CDR2 FQDESV (reference sequence). The chain's CDR3 is CASSLNPHRDTQYF. The CDR3 coding sequence is TGTGCCAGCAGCTTAAACCCTCATCGGGACACGCAGTATTTT. Looking up the rest from reference TRBV11-1 and TRBJ2-3 gives the full variable domain: EAEVAQSPRYKITEKSQAVAFWCDPISGHATLYWYRQILGQGPELLVQFQDESVVDDSQLPKDRFSAERLKGVDSTLKIQPAELGDSAMYLCASSLNPHRDTQYFGPGTRLTVL.

This clonotype has at least ten counts. The chain joins TRBV27 to TRBJ1-2; the D gene is possibly TRBD1 (6 bases). The germline CDR1 and CDR2 sequences are MNHEY and SMNVEV (reference sequence). Trimming removed 5 bases at V and 4 bases at J, with 11 bases between. This CDR3 spans 13 amino acids. The CDR3 sequence: CASSIDRRYGYTF. The CDR3 DNA sequence: TGTGCCAGCAGTATCGACAGGCGCTATGGCTACACCTTC.

J is TRBJ1-2 and V is TRBV12-3 or TRBV12-4; D perhaps matches TRBD1 (5 bases). The CDR3 contains 16 residues. V was clipped by 8 bases and J by 5 bases, with 24 bases between them. The CDR3 DNA follows: TGTGCCAGCGCGAGCCGGGCCCAGGGCGCCCGGTATGGCTACACCTTC. Its translation is CASASRAQGARYGYTF.

This clonotype was detected many times. The CDR3 loop is CASRGQGADEQYF. In DNA, the CDR3 is TGTGCCAGCAGAGGACAGGGGGCTGACGAGCAGTACTTC. The chain employs TRBV9 and TRBJ2-7, with 11 bases matching TRBD1. Per the germline V gene, CDR1 is SGDLS and CDR2 is YYNGEE. V trimming: 5 bases; J trimming: 5 bases; junction bases outside the gene matches: 3. CDR3 length: 13 amino acids.

In this sample, this clonotype turned up many times. This likely stems from a read error, as it lies one base from a far larger clone. This rearrangement joins TRBV11-2 to TRBJ2-7; D is uncertain. Germline V gene sequence: CDR1 SGHAT, CDR2 FQNNGV. The CDR3 length is 11 residues. V lost 4 bases and J 2 bases, leaving 3 bases between the germline ends. For the CDR3, the DNA is TGTGCCAGCAGCTACACCTACGAGCAGTACTTC. It specifies CASSYTYEQYF. Supplemented by reference TRBV11-2 and TRBJ2-7, the full variable domain reads EAGVAQSPRYKIIEKRQSVAFWCNPISGHATLYWYQQILGQGPKLLIQFQNNGVVDDSQLPKDRFSAERLKGVDSTLKIQPAKLEDSAVYLCASSYTYEQYFGPGTRLTVT.

V gene TRBV12-3 or TRBV12-4 combines with J gene TRBJ2-3, with TRBD2 matching 10 bases. Losses at the gene ends were 8 bases for V and 3 bases for J; bases not matched to a gene: 2. The CDR3 loop spans 13 amino acids. CDR3 region: CASGTSETDTQYF. The CDR3 nucleotides are TGTGCCAGCGGGACTAGCGAAACAGATACGCAGTATTTT.

Many counts were recorded for this clonotype. The CDR3 region is CASSGGGGPDTGELFF. In DNA form, the CDR3 reads TGTGCCAGCAGCGGAGGAGGGGGGCCCGACACCGGGGAGCTGTTTTTT. The chain has TRBV9 and TRBJ2-2; D could derive from TRBD1 or TRBD2 (6 bases each). CDR3 size: 16 residues. Trimming shortened V by 3 bases and J by 3 bases, and 15 bases separated the two germline ends. Germline lookup yields CDR1 SGDLS and CDR2 YYNGEE.

This clonotype occurred many times. The V call is TRBV28, the J call TRBJ1-2, with D possibly TRBD1 on 6 matching bases. The V end lost 5 bases, the J end lost 0 bases, and 16 bases lay between the germline ends. The germline V gene has CDR1 MDHEN and CDR2 SYDVKM. This CDR3 has 16 residues. The DNA for the CDR3 is TGTGCCAGCAGTCCCGGGGGCGGGCCTCCTAACTATGGCTACACCTTC. Protein: CASSPGGGPPNYGYTF.

This clonotype was seen ten or more times. The chain carries TRBV28 and TRBJ2-2; 9 nucleotides agree with TRBD1. J was trimmed by 6 bases and V by 4 bases; bases with no gene match: 9. Germline values: CDR1 MDHEN, CDR2 SYDVKM. The CDR3 runs to 16 residues. The DNA of the CDR3 is TGTGCCAGCAGTTCCACCGACAGGGGGATCGCCGGGGAGCTGTTTTTT. Its protein product is CASSSTDRGIAGELFF.

CDR3: CASSYSAGAVNTGELFF. The CDR3 nucleotides are TGTGCCAGCAGTTACTCTGCGGGGGCCGTCAACACCGGGGAGCTGTTTTTT. The V and J genes are TRBV6-6 and TRBJ2-2; TRBD2 might be the D (7 bases). Germline lookup yields CDR1 MNHNY and CDR2 SVGAGI (reference sequence). CDR3 length: 17 amino acids. V was trimmed by 0 bases and J by 2 bases, leaving 13 bases between them.

This clonotype appeared a few times. The genes are TRBV15 and TRBJ1-1; 9 bases are shared with TRBD1. Trimming removed 3 bases from V and 4 bases from J; junction bases left unmatched: 9. From germline, CDR1 is LNHNV and CDR2 YYDKDF (reference sequence). The CDR3 extends over 16 amino acids. The chain's CDR3 is CATSRARDRVATEAFF. Written as DNA, the CDR3 is TGTGCCACCAGCAGGGCTAGGGACAGGGTGGCCACTGAAGCTTTCTTT.